This TCR beta chain was identified during a study of blood T cell repertoires in COVID-19. Authors' analysis steps: From reference gene primer amplification, estimates of nucleated cell counts were derived. Generated by immunoSEQ multiplex PCR, the TCRdb table keeps only in-frame clones and is missing some. For V, J and clone size, that table is used; D and trimming come from the DNA. The table has around 65,000 clones, about 90% seen once. CDR3 length: 15 amino acids. CDR1 MNHEY and CDR2 SMNVEV come from the germline V gene (reference sequence). Trimming took 5 bases from V and 1 from J, leaving 12 bases between them.

The origin of this receptor is a human donor in a cohort sampled during active COVID-19. Sequencing was done on a sample of peripheral blood. V usage is TRBV27 and J usage is TRBJ1-5; D is unresolved. In DNA, the CDR3 is TGTGCCAGCAGTCGGAGGTGGGAGAGCAATCAGCCCCAGCATTTT. It encodes CASSRRWESNQPQHF.